Listed here are 32 T cell receptor beta chains from one sample, sequenced in a study of Ad26.COV2.S vaccination and SARS-CoV-2 variants. The method was immunoSEQ multiplex PCR; TCRdb's version includes in-frame clones alone and lacks a portion of them. Of approximately 340,000 clones listed, under 95% were seen once; the top ten hold about 3.9%. The sequencing here drew on peripheral blood, taken after recovery from COVID-19. The receptors come from a human donor who had recovered from COVID-19.

The genes are TRBV20-1 and TRBJ2-7; the D is unclear. The CDR3 length is 12 residues. Per the germline V gene, CDR1 is DFQATT and CDR2 is SNEGSKA (reference sequence). Trimming took off 3 bases at V and 4 bases at J, with 10 bases between the two ends. The CDR3 reads CSASRLTYEQYF. DNA of the CDR3: TGCAGTGCTAGTCGACTCACATACGAGCAGTACTTC.

This clone showed up just a few times. The gene calls are TRBV3-1 (or the pseudogene TRBV3-2) and TRBJ1-6; D possibly corresponds to TRBD1 (5 bases). CDR1 is LGHDT and CDR2 is YNNKEL in the germline V gene (reference sequence). The CDR3 consists of 13 residues. V lost 2 bases and J lost 8, with 7 bases in between. The CDR3 sequence is CASSQQGYSPLHF. CDR3 coding DNA: TGTGCCAGCAGCCAACAGGGTTATTCACCCCTCCACTTT.

On this clone: Other DNA sequences in this specimen translate into the identical CDR3. The chain links TRBV12-3 or TRBV12-4 to TRBJ2-7; no clear D. This CDR3 spans 11 amino acids. Trimming took off 5 bases at V and 4 bases at J, with 6 bases between the two ends. CDR3 protein: CASSLTYEQYF. In DNA, the CDR3 is TGTGCCAGCAGTCTAACTTACGAGCAGTACTTC.

The chain links TRBV3-1 (or the pseudogene TRBV3-2) to TRBJ1-1; TRBD1 matches at 8 bases. J lost 6 bases, V lost 8 bases, and 8 bases had no gene match. CDR1 and CDR2 from the germline V gene are LGHDT and YNNKEL (reference sequence). This CDR3 contains 13 residues. The CDR3 spells CASGGQGKAEAFF. In DNA form, the CDR3 reads TGTGCCAGCGGAGGACAGGGTAAGGCTGAAGCTTTCTTT.

Only a few counts were recorded for this clone. The chain carries TRBV2 and TRBJ1-2, with TRBD1 as a possible D gene (5 bases). The CDR3 loop spans 16 amino acids. Trimming left V 4 bases short and J 2 bases short, with 17 bases between. From germline, CDR1 is SNHLY and CDR2 FYNNEI. Here the CDR3 reads CASSAWDPLANYGYTF. The CDR3, as DNA: TGTGCCAGCAGTGCCTGGGACCCCCTTGCCAACTATGGCTACACCTTC.

This clone was counted a few times. V gene TRBV5-4 combines with J gene TRBJ2-2; 11 bases align to TRBD2. V shed 4 bases and J 1 base; nucleotides not matched to a gene: 3. CDR1 SGHNT and CDR2 YYREEE come from the germline V gene (reference sequence). The length of the CDR3 is 16 residues. CDR3 sequence (DNA): TGTGCCAGCAGCGTGGGACTAGCGGTGAACACCGGGGAGCTGTTTTTT. Protein: CASSVGLAVNTGELFF.

The V and J genes are TRBV19 and TRBJ2-7; D unclear. Germline assignment: CDR1 LNHDA and CDR2 SQIVND (reference sequence). V was cut by 3 bases and J by 3 bases, with 9 bases left in between. This CDR3 has 13 amino acids. The CDR3 protein is CASSIASYYEQYF. As DNA, the CDR3 is TGTGCCAGTAGTATTGCCAGCTACTACGAGCAGTACTTC.

The genes are TRBV19 and TRBJ1-4; 10 bases agree with TRBD1. This CDR3 contains 14 residues. Germline V CDR1 and CDR2: LNHDA, SQIVND (reference sequence). V was pared by 7 bases and J by 5 bases, with 4 bases of the junction left unmatched. The DNA of the CDR3 is TGTGCCAGTATTCAGGGACAGGGGAATGAAAAACTGTTTTTT. Translating gives CASIQGQGNEKLFF.

The chain carries TRBV25-1 and TRBJ1-2; 8 nucleotides match TRBD1. The CDR3 loop spans 15 amino acids. Unmatched junction bases numbered 10, after V lost 5 bases and J lost 5 bases. Germline CDR1 reads MGHDK; CDR2 reads SYGVNS. CDR3 sequence reads: CASSFGTGGQYGYTF. CDR3 nucleotides: TGTGCCAGCAGTTTCGGGACAGGAGGACAATATGGCTACACCTTC.

This sequence joins TRBV4-1 and TRBJ1-2; 7 positions match TRBD1. V was pared by 4 bases and J by 2 bases, with 13 bases of the junction left unmatched. Looked up from germline, CDR1 is MGHRA and CDR2 is YSYEKL. The CDR3 runs 17 residues. CDR3 loop: CASSRTGRQGNNYGYTF. The CDR3 region has the DNA TGCGCCAGCAGCCGTACCGGCCGACAGGGCAACAACTATGGCTACACCTTC.

This clone was seen more than once but under ten times. The chain joins TRBV6-6 to TRBJ2-2; TRBD1 might be the D (6 bases). Germline V CDR1 and CDR2: MNHNY, SVGAGI (reference sequence). V gave up 5 bases and J gave up 5 bases, with 12 bases separating them. There are 14 residues in the CDR3. CDR3 DNA: TGTGCCAGCAGTCCAGGGGCGAGGACCGGGGAGCTGTTTTTT. This translates into CASSPGARTGELFF.

The chain has TRBV5-1 and TRBJ1-1, with a tentative D call TRBD1 (5 bases). Germline assignment: CDR1 SGHRS and CDR2 YFSETQ. V dropped 0 bases and J dropped 1 base, with 10 bases sitting between them. The CDR3 totals 15 residues. The DNA of the CDR3 is TGCGCCAGCAGCTTGGCCGGGGCAAGGAACACTGAAGCTTTCTTT. Residues: CASSLAGARNTEAFF.

This clone was picked up one time. The CDR3 loop reads CASTQLLRGSNTGELFF. DNA for the CDR3: TGCGCCAGCACCCAATTATTGAGGGGTTCGAACACCGGGGAGCTGTTTTTT. The rearrangement joins TRBV5-1 to TRBJ2-2, with D perhaps being TRBD1 or TRBD2 (5 bases each). V dropped 6 bases and J dropped 0 bases, with 18 bases sitting between them. Looked up from germline, CDR1 is SGHRS and CDR2 is YFSETQ. This CDR3 is 17 amino acids long.

The genes are TRBV4-1 and TRBJ2-2; D is undetermined. Germline-derived CDR1 and CDR2 are MGHRA and YSYEKL. V was shortened by 3 bases and J by 0 bases, with 8 bases between the two germline ends. This CDR3 is built from 15 residues. CDR3 in amino acids: CASSHEPSNTGELFF. The CDR3 region has the DNA TGCGCCAGCAGCCATGAGCCTTCGAACACCGGGGAGCTGTTTTTT.

The V and J genes are TRBV7-2 and TRBJ2-7; D remains unclear. V dropped 3 bases and J dropped 4 bases, with 16 bases sitting between them. CDR3 size: 15 residues. CDR1 and CDR2 (germline): SGHTA, FQGNSA. CDR3 sequence (DNA): TGTGCCAGCAGCTTGGCCGATCCCTCGATTTACGAGCAGTACTTC. Protein: CASSLADPSIYEQYF. Together with reference TRBV7-2 and TRBJ2-7, the CDR3 gives the full variable domain: GAGVSQSPSNKVTEKGKDVELRCDPISGHTALYWYRQSLGQGLEFLIYFQGNSAPDKSGLPSDRFSAERTGGSVSTLTIQRTQQEDSAVYLCASSLADPSIYEQYFGPGTRLTVT.

Written as DNA, the CDR3 is TGCAGCGTTGTGGCTCCTTTGGGGGCAAAACCAGATACGCAGTATTTT. Translating gives CSVVAPLGAKPDTQYF. The chain combines TRBV29-1 with TRBJ2-3, with D maybe TRBD1 (6 bases). CDR3 length: 16 residues. Per the germline V gene, CDR1 is SQVTM and CDR2 is ANQGSEA. The germline V and J ends were trimmed by 4 bases and 4 bases, with 21 bases remaining between them.

This clone was seen only a few times. This sequence joins TRBV7-9 and TRBJ1-6, with a possible D match to TRBD1 (6 bases). V was clipped by 6 bases and J by 6 bases, with 12 bases between them. This CDR3 has 14 amino acids. CDR1 is SEHNR and CDR2 is FQNEAQ in the germline V gene (reference sequence). CDR3 protein: CASRAGTSNSPLHF. CDR3 nucleotide sequence: TGTGCCAGCAGGGCCGGGACAAGTAATTCACCCCTCCACTTT.

The CDR3 loop is CASSLVQGQETQYF. For the CDR3, the DNA is TGCGCCAGCAGCTTGGTACAGGGCCAAGAGACCCAGTACTTC. The genes are TRBV5-1 and TRBJ2-5, with a weak D call TRBD1 (6 bases). The CDR3 extends over 14 amino acids. Germline loops: CDR1 SGHRS, CDR2 YFSETQ. The V end lost 0 bases, the J end lost 1 base, and 7 bases lay between the germline ends. Full variable domain (missing parts from reference TRBV5-1 and TRBJ2-5): KAGVTQTPRYLIKTRGQQVTLSCSPISGHRSVSWYQQTPGQGLQFLFEYFSETQRNKGNFPGRFSGRQFSNSRSEMNVSTLELGDSALYLCASSLVQGQETQYFGPGTRLLVL.

The chain employs TRBV5-3 and TRBJ2-7, with a possible D match to TRBD1 (6 bases). TRBV5-3 is an ORF, with its function uncertain. The V gene lost 0 bases and the J gene lost 3 bases, with 16 bases spanning the gap. This CDR3 is 16 amino acids long. CDR3 coding DNA: TGTGCCAGAAGCTTGGAAAGTTGGGGGCCGATCTACGAGCAGTACTTC. Translated: CARSLESWGPIYEQYF.

V usage is TRBV9 and J usage is TRBJ1-5; D remains unclear. CDR1 is SGDLS, CDR2 YYNGEE, per germline. This CDR3 has 14 amino acids. V dropped 0 bases and J dropped 1 base, with 5 bases sitting between them. CDR3 loop: CASSVEDSNQPQHF. The CDR3 DNA is TGTGCCAGCAGCGTAGAGGACAGCAATCAGCCCCAGCATTTT.

This chain uses TRBV4-3 with TRBJ2-1; D uncertain. CDR1 is LGHNA and CDR2 is YSLEER in the germline V gene. The CDR3 sequence is 18 residues long. Trimming shortened V by 0 bases and J by 0 bases, and 15 bases separated the two germline ends. The CDR3 nucleotides read TGCGCCAGCAGCCAAGATCCCCCGACTGGGATCTCCTACAATGAGCAGTTCTTC. Translated, it gives CASSQDPPTGISYNEQFF.

The chain has TRBV28 and TRBJ1-1; no reliable D call. V lost 6 bases and J 8 bases, leaving 16 bases between the germline ends. The CDR3 extends over 13 amino acids. The germline CDR1 and CDR2 sequences are MDHEN and SYDVKM. Written as DNA, the CDR3 is TGTGCCAGCAGCCCAACTCAACCTCGAGAAGCTTTCTTT. Its protein product is CASSPTQPREAFF.

The count of this clone is one. The genes are TRBV6-5 and TRBJ2-7; 7 bases are shared with TRBD2. The V gene end was trimmed by 7 bases and the J gene end by 2 bases; junction bases not matched to a gene: 8. Germline-derived CDR1 and CDR2 are MNHEY and SVGAGI. The CDR3 sequence is 14 residues long. This CDR3 is CASMPGGRTYEQYF. The DNA for the CDR3 is TGTGCCAGCATGCCCGGGGGGAGAACCTACGAGCAGTACTTC.

The chain uses TRBV2 and TRBJ2-7, with 8 bases aligning to TRBD2. Germline loops: CDR1 SNHLY, CDR2 FYNNEI. The CDR3 is 15 residues long. Trimming at V came to 8 bases and at J to 4 bases, leaving 13 bases not matched to a gene. CDR3 nucleotides: TGTGCCAGCGGGGTTAGGTCTAGCGGGTCGTACGAGCAGTACTTC. Translation gives CASGVRSSGSYEQYF.

The chain is built from TRBV11-2 and TRBJ2-3, with D perhaps TRBD1 (6 bases). The germline gives CDR1 SGHAT, CDR2 FQNNGV. CDR3 length: 12 amino acids. The germline V and J ends were trimmed by 11 bases and 7 bases, with 16 bases remaining between them. This CDR3 is CAWSRDTYTQYF. The CDR3 DNA follows: TGTGCCTGGTCCCGGGACACCTATACGCAGTATTTT.

V gene TRBV3-1 (or the pseudogene TRBV3-2) combines with J gene TRBJ1-2, with no clear D. Germline V gene lookup returns CDR1 LGHDT and CDR2 YNNKEL (reference sequence). The V gene lost 0 bases and the J gene lost 1 base, with 9 bases spanning the gap. The CDR3 has 15 residues. The CDR3 DNA sequence: TGTGCCAGCAGCCAAGACGACTTCAATAACTATGGCTACACCTTC. Encoded protein: CASSQDDFNNYGYTF.

Worth noting for this clone: The sample carries other DNA sequences with the same CDR3. The chain is built from TRBV14 and TRBJ2-1; no reliable D call. With 1 base removed from V and 7 bases from J, the gap between germline ends came to 8 bases. CDR1 and CDR2 (germline): SGHDN, FVKESK. This CDR3 comprises 13 residues. The DNA for the CDR3 is TGTGCCAGCAGCCAAGTTCGAGGAAATGAGCAGTTCTTC. Protein sequence: CASSQVRGNEQFF. Variable domain in full (rest from reference TRBV14 and TRBJ2-1): EAGVTQFPSHSVIEKGQTVTLRCDPISGHDNLYWYRRVMGKEIKFLLHFVKESKQDESGMPNNRFLAERTGGTYSTLKVQPAELEDSGVYFCASSQVRGNEQFFGPGTRLTVL.

The rearrangement links TRBV3-1 (or the pseudogene TRBV3-2) to TRBJ2-5; 9 bases are shared with TRBD1. Germline V gene data show CDR1 as LGHDT and CDR2 as YNNKEL (reference sequence). Losses at the gene ends were 1 base for V and 10 bases for J; bases not matched to a gene: 7. The CDR3 loop spans 14 amino acids. The CDR3 here is CASSQGDREVVQYF. The CDR3 DNA follows: TGTGCCAGCAGCCAAGGGGACAGGGAGGTTGTCCAGTACTTC.

V is TRBV5-8 and J is TRBJ2-7; D remains ambiguous. The CDR3 spans 13 residues. Deletions cut 5 bases from V and 2 bases from J, with 11 bases between. Per the germline V gene, CDR1 is SGHTS and CDR2 is YDEGEE. The CDR3 coding sequence is TGTGCCAGCAGTCCCTTCGATACCTACGAGCAGTACTTC. This encodes CASSPFDTYEQYF.

This clone was observed a single time. This chain joins TRBV9 and TRBJ1-4; unclear D gene. Germline values: CDR1 SGDLS, CDR2 YYNGEE. The CDR3 is 12 amino acids. V lost 3 bases and J 3 bases, leaving 3 bases between the germline ends. The CDR3, as DNA: TGTGCCAGCAGCGAATCTAATGAAAAACTGTTTTTT. Its translation is CASSESNEKLFF.

This clone was counted between two and nine times. The chain employs TRBV2 and TRBJ1-2; D gene unclear. The CDR3 has 13 residues. Germline V lookup: CDR1 SNHLY, CDR2 FYNNEI. Between the trimmed V and J ends, which lost 8 bases and 7 bases, there was a span of 17 bases. CDR3 residues: CASQWQDEFGYTF. The CDR3 DNA is TGTGCCAGCCAGTGGCAGGATGAATTTGGCTACACCTTC.

The chain recombines TRBV19 with TRBJ1-2; D is undetermined. There are 14 residues in the CDR3. The V end was cut by 0 bases, the J end by 2 bases, with 7 bases between. Germline CDR1 reads LNHDA; CDR2 reads SQIVND (reference sequence). The CDR3 spells CASSIDPFNYGYTF. The CDR3 nucleotides read TGTGCCAGTAGTATAGATCCCTTCAACTATGGCTACACCTTC.